The 30 T cell receptor beta chains below come from one sample, sequenced in a study of blood T cell repertoires in COVID-19. Clones were sequenced by immunoSEQ multiplex PCR, and TCRdb holds only the in-frame ones, with some missing. The sample lists about 360,000 clones, about 88% occurring once. Sequencing used peripheral blood. These receptors were collected from a human donor in a cohort sampled during active COVID-19.

This chain links TRBV6-5 with TRBJ2-7; possibly TRBD2 for D (5 bases). The CDR3 has 13 residues. Germline CDR1 and CDR2: MNHEY and SVGAGI. V dropped 6 bases and J dropped 3 bases, with 12 bases sitting between them. CDR3 sequence reads: CASSRGPFYEQYF. The CDR3 bases are TGTGCCAGCAGCCGCGGGCCGTTCTACGAGCAGTACTTC.

V usage is TRBV28 and J usage is TRBJ1-5; 9 bases agree with TRBD1. Trimming took 6 bases from V and 5 from J; bases not matched to a gene: 5. The CDR3 runs to 14 residues. The V gene's germline CDR1 is MDHEN and CDR2 SYDVKM. This chain's CDR3 is CASRPGTGHQPQHF. For the CDR3, the DNA is TGTGCCAGCAGACCCGGGACAGGGCATCAGCCCCAGCATTTT.

The V gene is TRBV27, the J gene TRBJ2-5; 8 nucleotides line up with TRBD2. The CDR3 contains 17 residues. Germline V gene sequence: CDR1 MNHEY, CDR2 SMNVEV (reference sequence). With 6 bases clipped from V and 3 bases from J, the junction kept 15 bases outside the gene matches. In nucleotides, the CDR3 is TGTGCCAGCAGATTAGGGCAAGGGCTAGCGGGTGAAGAGACCCAGTACTTC. It translates to CASRLGQGLAGEETQYF.

The V call is TRBV27, the J call TRBJ2-5, with TRBD2 matching 7 bases. Germline CDR1 and CDR2: MNHEY and SMNVEV (reference sequence). J gave up 5 bases and V 5 bases, and 11 bases lay outside the gene matches. The CDR3 loop spans 15 amino acids. CDR3 region: CASSPGTIRSETQYF. CDR3 in DNA: TGTGCCAGCAGTCCCGGGACTATTAGGTCGGAGACCCAGTACTTC.

V usage is TRBV18 and J usage is TRBJ2-7, with 11 bases identical to TRBD1. Unmatched junction bases numbered 5, after V lost 2 bases and J lost 2 bases. The CDR3 covers 16 residues. Germline V CDR1 and CDR2: KGHSH, LQKENI. The CDR3 region has the DNA TGTGCCAGCTCACCAAAGGGGACAGGGGGGGCCTACGAGCAGTACTTC. Encoded protein: CASSPKGTGGAYEQYF.

The gene calls are TRBV11-2 and TRBJ1-4; no firm D call. The V and J ends lost 0 bases and 8 bases respectively, with 7 bases between them. The CDR3 sequence is 13 residues long. Germline V gene data show CDR1 as SGHAT and CDR2 as FQNNGV. CDR3 residues: CASSLDREEKLFF. In DNA, the CDR3 is TGTGCCAGCAGCTTAGATCGGGAGGAAAAACTGTTTTTT.

This clone is a singleton in its sample. The genes are TRBV27 and TRBJ1-3; 12 bases are shared with TRBD1. In germline, CDR1 is MNHEY, CDR2 SMNVEV (reference sequence). The CDR3 has 16 residues. Here the CDR3 reads CARNRDRGRVENTIYF. CDR3 nucleotides: TGTGCTAGAAACCGGGACAGGGGGCGGGTTGAAAACACCATATATTTT.

This clone was counted between two and nine times. The same CDR3 can be traced to other DNA sequences in this sample. The chain employs TRBV19 and TRBJ1-1; D remains ambiguous. The germline V and J ends were trimmed by 8 bases and 1 base, with 11 bases remaining between them. The germline CDR1 and CDR2 sequences are LNHDA and SQIVND (reference sequence). CDR3 size: 13 residues. The CDR3 region has the DNA TGTGCCAGTGGGAGGTCTGCGAACACTGAAGCTTTCTTT. Its translation is CASGRSANTEAFF.

The chain combines TRBV7-9 with TRBJ1-5; possibly TRBD1 for D (5 bases). Trimming removed 1 base at V and 5 bases at J, with 9 bases between. The CDR3 totals 14 residues. Germline loops: CDR1 SEHNR, CDR2 FQNEAQ (reference sequence). The CDR3 region has the DNA TGTGCCAGCAGCTTAGTCGGGGGGGATCAGCCCCAGCATTTT. Residues: CASSLVGGDQPQHF.

The rearrangement links TRBV24-1 to TRBJ2-1; the D gene is possibly TRBD1 (6 bases). Per the germline V gene, CDR1 is KGHDR and CDR2 is SFDVKD. The CDR3 runs to 12 residues. The V end lost 4 bases, the J end lost 12 bases, and 12 bases lay between the germline ends. The CDR3 bases are TGTGCCACCAGTGAGGGGGCGGTCGGGCAGTTCTTC. Amino acid sequence: CATSEGAVGQFF.

The genes are TRBV2 and TRBJ2-7; 7 positions match TRBD1. This CDR3 has 14 residues. CDR1 and CDR2 from the germline V gene are SNHLY and FYNNEI. V lost 6 bases, J lost 0 bases, and 5 bases stayed unmatched. CDR3 in amino acids: CASRQGDISYEQYF. CDR3 DNA sequence: TGTGCCAGCAGGCAGGGGGACATCTCCTACGAGCAGTACTTC.

DNA of the CDR3: TGTGCCAGCAGCCCAGGGTATTCCGAAGCTTTCTTT. It specifies CASSPGYSEAFF. This chain links TRBV12-3 or TRBV12-4 with TRBJ1-1, with D perhaps matching TRBD1 (5 bases). Trimming took 6 bases from V and 8 from J, leaving 13 bases between them. The CDR3 runs 12 residues.

The chain has TRBV6-5 and TRBJ1-3; 7 nucleotides agree with TRBD1. The CDR3 is 15 amino acids. Germline V gene lookup returns CDR1 MNHEY and CDR2 SVGAGI. V trimming: 6 bases; J trimming: 1 base; junction bases outside the gene matches: 6. DNA for the CDR3: TGTGCCAGCAGAATCACAGGGGAGTCTGGAAACACCATATATTTT. Translated: CASRITGESGNTIYF.

The chain combines TRBV7-2 with TRBJ2-1; 9 bases are shared with TRBD2. CDR1 is SGHTA, CDR2 FQGNSA, per germline. There are 15 residues in the CDR3. V dropped 5 bases and J dropped 3; count of bases not matched to a gene: 5. The CDR3 is CASSISGGIYNEQFF. The CDR3 DNA sequence: TGTGCCAGCAGCATTAGCGGGGGAATCTACAATGAGCAGTTCTTC.

The CDR3 DNA is TGCGCCAGCAGCAAAGGCAGGTCGAACACTGAAGCTTTCTTT. Amino acids: CASSKGRSNTEAFF. The genes are TRBV4-1 and TRBJ1-1, with D unclear. Germline CDR1 MGHRA, CDR2 YSYEKL. CDR3 size: 14 residues. Trimming pared 5 bases from V and 1 base from J, leaving 11 bases between.

This clone appeared once. The chain has TRBV27 and TRBJ2-5, with 7 bases fitting TRBD2. The germline V gene has CDR1 MNHEY and CDR2 SMNVEV (reference sequence). The CDR3 loop spans 17 amino acids. V dropped 0 bases and J dropped 5; count of bases not matched to a gene: 12. In DNA form, the CDR3 reads TGTGCCAGCAGTTTATCGCTGCCCTCCAGGGAGGGGGAGACCCAGTACTTC. It specifies CASSLSLPSREGETQYF.

This clone was picked up one time. The gene calls are TRBV27 and TRBJ2-5, with TRBD2 identical over 7 bases. V lost 5 bases and J lost 2; bases outside the gene matches: 8. This CDR3 is built from 15 residues. Per the germline V gene, CDR1 is MNHEY and CDR2 is SMNVEV (reference sequence). Here the CDR3 DNA reads TGTGCCAGCAGTCCCAAGCGGGGACGGCAAGAGACCCAGTACTTC. Amino acid sequence: CASSPKRGRQETQYF.

This chain joins TRBV7-2 and TRBJ1-6; 9 bases are a match to TRBD1. CDR1 is SGHTA and CDR2 is FQGNSA in the germline V gene. The ends lost 3 bases at V and 7 bases at J; junction bases unmatched: 4. The CDR3 consists of 15 residues. The CDR3 bases are TGTGCCAGCAGCTTTCAGGACAGGGGAAATTCACCCCTCCACTTT. Protein sequence: CASSFQDRGNSPLHF.

This clone appeared a few times. The chain has TRBV6-4 and TRBJ2-3; TRBD1 is a possible D gene (5 bases). This CDR3 is built from 14 residues. Germline lookup yields CDR1 MRHNA and CDR2 SNTAGT. V lost 0 bases, J lost 1 base, and 5 bases lay in between. CDR3 in amino acids: CASSDSQGTDTQYF. The CDR3 nucleotides read TGTGCCAGCAGTGACTCACAGGGCACAGATACGCAGTATTTT.

The rearrangement uses TRBV2 and TRBJ2-7; D might be TRBD1 (5 bases). Deletions cut 2 bases from V and 5 bases from J, with 7 bases between. Germline V lookup: CDR1 SNHLY, CDR2 FYNNEI. This CDR3 is built from 12 residues. The CDR3 sequence: CASSEQGNEQYF. The CDR3 DNA is TGTGCCAGCAGTGAACAGGGAAACGAGCAGTACTTC.

The chain carries TRBV27 and TRBJ1-1; no clear D. Germline CDR1 and CDR2: MNHEY and SMNVEV (reference sequence). The CDR3 sequence is 14 residues long. V was pared by 5 bases and J by 2 bases, with 12 bases between. CDR3 DNA: TGTGCCAGCAGTGTCCACCTGAGAAACACTGAAGCTTTCTTT. This gives the protein CASSVHLRNTEAFF.

V usage is TRBV6-5 and J usage is TRBJ2-7; TRBD2 is a possible D gene (5 bases). CDR1 MNHEY and CDR2 SVGAGI come from the germline V gene. Deletions cut 2 bases from V and 3 bases from J, with 11 bases between. This CDR3 has 14 residues. CDR3 amino acids: CASSYAEVGYEQYF. The CDR3 DNA reads TGTGCCAGCAGTTACGCGGAGGTGGGCTACGAGCAGTACTTC.

This sequence joins TRBV9 and TRBJ1-3; D is unclear. This CDR3 is built from 16 residues. V lost 0 bases and J 0 bases, leaving 10 bases between the germline ends. In germline, CDR1 is SGDLS, CDR2 YYNGEE. The CDR3 sequence is CASSVGGPTSGNTIYF. Written as DNA, the CDR3 is TGTGCCAGCAGCGTAGGCGGTCCAACCTCTGGAAACACCATATATTTT.

The chain carries TRBV11-2 and TRBJ2-7; perhaps TRBD2 as D (5 bases). Germline CDR1 SGHAT, CDR2 FQNNGV. The V gene lost 0 bases and the J gene lost 5 bases, with 11 bases spanning the gap. The CDR3 runs 14 residues. The CDR3 nucleotides read TGTGCCAGCAGCTTAGACCCGGGGATGGACGAGCAGTACTTC. Translation: CASSLDPGMDEQYF.

The gene calls are TRBV7-6 and TRBJ2-5; 9 positions match TRBD1. The length of the CDR3 is 17 residues. V gave up 3 bases and J gave up 2 bases; unmatched junction bases: 10. CDR1 and CDR2 (germline): SGHVS, FNYEAQ. The chain's CDR3 is CASSFRLGTGPQETQYF. The CDR3 DNA sequence: TGTGCCAGCAGCTTCCGTTTGGGGACAGGGCCTCAAGAGACCCAGTACTTC.

CDR3 in DNA: TGTGCCAGCAGTGGGTTTGAAGCTTACTTTGACAATGAGCAGTTCTTC. Its protein product is CASSGFEAYFDNEQFF. The rearrangement links TRBV2 to TRBJ2-1, with D unresolved. Germline values: CDR1 SNHLY, CDR2 FYNNEI. The CDR3 has 16 residues. V lost 4 bases to trimming and J lost 5 bases, with 18 bases between them. The variable domain in full, completed from reference TRBV2 and TRBJ2-1, reads EPEVTQTPSHQVTQMGQEVILRCVPISNHLYFYWYRQILGQKVEFLVSFYNNEISEKSEIFDDQFSVERPDGSNFTLKIRSTKLEDSAMYFCASSGFEAYFDNEQFFGPGTRLTVL.

Regarding this clone: This may come from a read error, since a much larger clone is one base off. The rearrangement joins TRBV3-1 (or the pseudogene TRBV3-2) to TRBJ2-3; 7 bases align to TRBD2. From germline, CDR1 is LGHDT and CDR2 YNNKEL (reference sequence). After removal of 0 bases from V and 1 base from J, the junction contained 4 bases not matched to a gene. The length of the CDR3 is 16 residues. The CDR3 nucleotides are TGTGCCAGCAGCCAAGATCGGGCGGGGGGCACAGATACGCAGTATTTT. Translating gives CASSQDRAGGTDTQYF.

The chain is built from TRBV25-1 and TRBJ2-6; the D gene is possibly TRBD2 (6 bases). CDR3 length: 17 amino acids. Trimming shortened V by 2 bases and J by 2 bases, and 13 bases separated the two germline ends. Germline V gene sequence: CDR1 MGHDK, CDR2 SYGVNS. This CDR3 reads CASSEGRGKPGANVLTF. As DNA, the CDR3 is TGTGCCAGCAGTGAAGGTCGGGGGAAGCCTGGGGCCAACGTCCTGACTTTC.

V and J are TRBV4-1 and TRBJ1-3, with D tentatively TRBD1 (5 bases). Germline V CDR1 and CDR2: MGHRA, YSYEKL. Trimming removed 1 base from V and 4 bases from J, with 20 bases in between. The CDR3 sequence is 18 residues long. CDR3 loop: CASSQGSNRYSRGNTIYF. The CDR3 region has the DNA TGCGCCAGCAGCCAAGGATCGAACAGGTATTCGAGAGGAAACACCATATATTTT.

V and J are TRBV6-5 and TRBJ1-2; D might be TRBD1 (6 bases). Germline V CDR1 and CDR2: MNHEY, SVGAGI. The CDR3 length is 13 residues. V was clipped by 5 bases and J by 7 bases, with 14 bases between them. In DNA form, the CDR3 reads TGTGCCAGCAGTCTGGACAGATTAGTTGGCTACACCTTC. This translates into CASSLDRLVGYTF.